A selection of T cell receptor beta chains follows, all from one sample in a study of T cells in Graves' hyperthyroidism and ophthalmopathy. TCRdb analysed the multiplex PCR reads with MiXCR anew, one entry per CDR3 protein. The sample yields around 700,000 distinct CDR3 sequences, roughly 32% seen once. Sequencing was carried out using blood. Every receptor here comes from a woman aged 40 to 55 with Graves' hyperthyroidism. Both conserved end residues are part of each CDR3. The D gene is left open where the match is weak. The size field is filled for only some rows; it gives once, few, many or a size class.

clone size	CDR3 length	V gene	D gene	J gene	CDR3 DNA	CDR3 protein
NA	15	TRBV6-6	NA	TRBJ1-4	TGTGCCAGCAGTTACTCGATAGGAGCCAGGGAAAAACTGTTTTTT	CASSYSIGAREKLFF
many	13	TRBV2	NA	TRBJ1-2	TGTGCCAGCAGGGAGGACAACTCGGGTGGCTACACCTTC	CASREDNSGGYTF
NA	17	TRBV4-1	TRBD2	TRBJ2-2	TGCGCCAGCAGCCAAGATAGCACGCTAGCGGGAACCGGGGAGCTGTTTTTT	CASSQDSTLAGTGELFF
many	14	TRBV20-1	NA	TRBJ2-7	TGCAGTGCTAGGGGCTGGCAGGGTTCCTACGAGCAGTACTTC	CSARGWQGSYEQYF
NA	16	TRBV7-8	NA	TRBJ1-1	TGTGCCAGCAGCTTAGCGCGAACAGGAATGAACACTGAAGCTTTCTTT	CASSLARTGMNTEAFF
NA	14	TRBV7-9	TRBD1	TRBJ2-7	TGTGCCAGCAGCGAAGGACAGGGCGGACGAGAGCAGTACTTC	CASSEGQGGREQYF
many	15	TRBV19	NA	TRBJ1-1	TGTGCCAGTAGTATATTGGGTGGGAAGAACACTGAAGCTTTCTTT	CASSILGGKNTEAFF
NA	16	TRBV6-1	TRBD1	TRBJ1-3	TGTGCCAGCAGTCCCTCAGGGACAGGGAGGAGAAACACCATATATTTT	CASSPSGTGRRNTIYF
NA	16	TRBV7-2	TRBD1	TRBJ1-1	TGTGCCAGCAGCCAGCGACAGGGCTGGAAGGACACTGAAGCTTTCTTT	CASSQRQGWKDTEAFF
NA	11	TRBV29-1	NA	TRBJ2-1	TGCAGCCCCTCACCCTACAATGAGCAGTTCTTC	CSPSPYNEQFF
NA	12	TRBV30	NA	TRBJ1-2	TGTGCCTGGAGTGCTGGGACGAGTGGCTACACCTTC	CAWSAGTSGYTF